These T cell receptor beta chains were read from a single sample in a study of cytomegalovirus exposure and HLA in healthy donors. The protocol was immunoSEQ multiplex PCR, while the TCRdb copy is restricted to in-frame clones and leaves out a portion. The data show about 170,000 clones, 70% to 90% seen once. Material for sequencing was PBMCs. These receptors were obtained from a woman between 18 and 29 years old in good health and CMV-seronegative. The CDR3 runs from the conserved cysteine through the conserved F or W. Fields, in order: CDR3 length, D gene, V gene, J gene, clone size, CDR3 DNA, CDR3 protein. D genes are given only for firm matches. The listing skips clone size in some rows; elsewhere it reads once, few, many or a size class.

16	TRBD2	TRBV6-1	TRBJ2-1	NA	TGTGCCAGCAGTGTGACTAGCGGGAGCTCCTACAATGAGCAGTTCTTC	CASSVTSGSSYNEQFF
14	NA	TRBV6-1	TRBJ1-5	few	TGTGCCAGCAGTGCTACCGGGGGAGATCAGCCCCAGCATTTT	CASSATGGDQPQHF
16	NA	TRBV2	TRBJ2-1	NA	TGTGCCAGCAGTGTGAGGCAGTCCTCCTCCTACAATGAGCAGTTCTTC	CASSVRQSSSYNEQFF
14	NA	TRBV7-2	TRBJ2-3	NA	TGTGCCAGCAGTTCGAGGACTAGCACAGATACGCAGTATTTT	CASSSRTSTDTQYF
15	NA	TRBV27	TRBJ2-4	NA	TGTGCCAGCAGTGAGTTCCCCAACTTAGGGGGCATTCAGTACTTC	CASSEFPNLGGIQYF
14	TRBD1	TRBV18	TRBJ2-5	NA	TGTGCCAGCTCACCGCTGGACAGGGGAGAGACCCAGTACTTC	CASSPLDRGETQYF
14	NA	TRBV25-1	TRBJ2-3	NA	TGTGCCAGCAGTCTATCCAGCGGCACAGATACGCAGTATTTT	CASSLSSGTDTQYF
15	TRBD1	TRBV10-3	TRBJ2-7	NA	TGTGCCATCAGTCGACAGGGGGCCACAAGCTACGAGCAGTACTTC	CAISRQGATSYEQYF
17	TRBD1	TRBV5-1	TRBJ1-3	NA	TGCGCCAGCAGCTCGGGACAGTTTTTAGACTCTGGAAACACCATATATTTT	CASSSGQFLDSGNTIYF
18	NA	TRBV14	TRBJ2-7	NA	TGTGCCAGCAGCCCCCAGGGGAGGGGCGAGGGGAGCTCCTACGAGCAGTACTTC	CASSPQGRGEGSSYEQYF
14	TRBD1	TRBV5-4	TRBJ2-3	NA	TGTGCCAGCAGCTTAGGACAGGACACAGATACGCAGTATTTT	CASSLGQDTDTQYF
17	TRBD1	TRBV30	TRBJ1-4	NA	TGTGCCTGGAGTGTTCCCACTGACAGGGTTACTAATGAAAAACTGTTTTTT	CAWSVPTDRVTNEKLFF
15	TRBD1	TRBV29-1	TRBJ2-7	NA	TGCAGCGTTGAATCTCCGGGACAGGGTCGGTACGAGCAGTACTTC	CSVESPGQGRYEQYF
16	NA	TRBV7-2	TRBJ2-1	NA	TGTGCCAGCAGCCTAGCTACTAGCCTGCCTTCGGGTGAGCAGTTCTTC	CASSLATSLPSGEQFF
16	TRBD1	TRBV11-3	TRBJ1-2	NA	TGTGCCAGCAGCACCGCCGGGACAGGGAATGACTATGGCTACACCTTC	CASSTAGTGNDYGYTF
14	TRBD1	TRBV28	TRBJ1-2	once	TGTGCCAGCAGCCTAACAGGGGTAGGGTATGGCTACACCTTC	CASSLTGVGYGYTF
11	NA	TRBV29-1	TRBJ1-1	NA	TGCAGCGTTGAAGGGGAGAGGAGGGCTTTCTTT	CSVEGERRAFF
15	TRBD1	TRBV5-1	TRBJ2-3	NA	TGCGCCAGCAGCCCCTCCGGGACAGTCACAGATACGCAGTATTTT	CASSPSGTVTDTQYF
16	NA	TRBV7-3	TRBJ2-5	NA	TGTGCCAGCAGCTTACATCCAGGGGTAGGGGGAGAGACCCAGTACTTC	CASSLHPGVGGETQYF
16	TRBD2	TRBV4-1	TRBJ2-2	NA	TGCGCCAGCAGCCAACCTCCGGCGGGAGAGACCGGGGAGCTGTTTTTT	CASSQPPAGETGELFF
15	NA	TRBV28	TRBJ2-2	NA	TGTGCCAGCAGTTTAGGGGGCGGAGGCACCGGGGAGCTGTTTTTT	CASSLGGGGTGELFF
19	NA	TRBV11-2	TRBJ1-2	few	TGTGCCAGCAGCTCATCGCGGGGGGCAGGACTGGTTGCTAACTATGGCTACACCTTC	CASSSSRGAGLVANYGYTF
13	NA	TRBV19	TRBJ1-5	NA	TGTGCCAGTAGTATGGCAGGGGATCAGCCCCAGCATTTT	CASSMAGDQPQHF
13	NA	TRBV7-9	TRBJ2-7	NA	TGTGCCAGCAACGGTGGGAGCTCCTACGAGCAGTACTTC	CASNGGSSYEQYF
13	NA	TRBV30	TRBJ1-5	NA	TGTGCCTGGAGTTTCGGTCCCAATCAGCCCCAGCATTTT	CAWSFGPNQPQHF
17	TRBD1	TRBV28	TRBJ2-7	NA	TGTGCCAGCAGTTTAAGGGCAGGGGGCGGTCTTCGGAGCGAGCAGTACTTC	CASSLRAGGGLRSEQYF
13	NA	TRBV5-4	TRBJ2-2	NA	TGTGCCAGCAGCGGACCAAGGGGCGGGGAGCTGTTTTTT	CASSGPRGGELFF
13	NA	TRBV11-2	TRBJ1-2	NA	TGTGCCAGCAGCTTTGAACTCGCCTATGGCTACACCTTC	CASSFELAYGYTF
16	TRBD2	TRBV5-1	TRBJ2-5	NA	TGCGCCAGCAGCACCGGTCGGAGCGGGAGAGGTGAGACCCAGTACTTC	CASSTGRSGRGETQYF
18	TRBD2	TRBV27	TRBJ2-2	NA	TGTGCCAGCAGTCCCCTCGGAGGACTAGCGGGAGTATCCGGGGAGCTGTTTTTT	CASSPLGGLAGVSGELFF
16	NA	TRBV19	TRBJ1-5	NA	TGTGCCAGTAGTAGACGGACAGCTTATAGCAATCAGCCCCAGCATTTT	CASSRRTAYSNQPQHF
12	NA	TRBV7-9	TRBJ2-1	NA	TGTTCCAGCAGCGTATCTTACAATGAGCAGTTCTTC	CSSSVSYNEQFF
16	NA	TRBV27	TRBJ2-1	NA	TGTGCCAGCAGTTTATTCGGGGACATCTCCTACAATGAGCAGTTCTTC	CASSLFGDISYNEQFF
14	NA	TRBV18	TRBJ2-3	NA	TGTGCCAGCTCACTAGGACAGACCACAGATACGCAGTATTTT	CASSLGQTTDTQYF
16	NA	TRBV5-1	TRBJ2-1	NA	TGCGCCAGCAGCTTGGTCCTCACTCGAGGATTTAATGAGCAGTTCTTC	CASSLVLTRGFNEQFF
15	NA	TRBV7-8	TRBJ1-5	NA	TGTGCCAGCAGTACCGACAGTTATAGCAATCAGCCCCAGCATTTT	CASSTDSYSNQPQHF
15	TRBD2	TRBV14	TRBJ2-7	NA	TGTGCCAGCAGCCAAGTAGCGGGAGCTACCTACGAGCAGTACTTC	CASSQVAGATYEQYF
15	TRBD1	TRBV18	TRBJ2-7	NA	TGTGCCAGCTCACCAGTGGGACAGGTTAGCTACGAGCAGTACTTC	CASSPVGQVSYEQYF
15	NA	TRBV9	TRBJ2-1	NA	TGTGCCAGCAGCGTGATGGGGGCCTCCTACAATGAGCAGTTCTTC	CASSVMGASYNEQFF
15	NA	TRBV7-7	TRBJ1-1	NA	TGTGCTAGCAGCTTACAATCGATGGCGAACACTGAAGCTTTCTTT	CASSLQSMANTEAFF
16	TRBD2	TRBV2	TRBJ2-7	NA	TGTGCCAGCAGTGCCTTCGGGCGGCTAGCGGGAGGGGAGCAGTACTTC	CASSAFGRLAGGEQYF
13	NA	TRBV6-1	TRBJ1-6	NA	TGTGCCAGCAGTGAAAACAGCAATTCACCCCTCCACTTT	CASSENSNSPLHF
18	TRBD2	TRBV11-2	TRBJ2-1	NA	TGTGCCAGCAGCCCACAGACTAGCGGGAGGGTCCTTGGGGAAGAGCAGTTCTTC	CASSPQTSGRVLGEEQFF
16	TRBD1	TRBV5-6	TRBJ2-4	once	TGTGCCAGCAGCTTTGGAACAGGGGATATTAAAAACATTCAGTACTTC	CASSFGTGDIKNIQYF
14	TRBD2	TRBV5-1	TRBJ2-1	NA	TGCGCCAGCAGCTCAGGACTAGCGGGATATGAGCAGTTCTTC	CASSSGLAGYEQFF
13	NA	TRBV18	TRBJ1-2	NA	TGTGCCAGCTCATCCGGGGTTAACTATGGCTACACCTTC	CASSSGVNYGYTF
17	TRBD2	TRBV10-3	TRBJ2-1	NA	TGTGCCATCAGTGAGGAGTGGGGACTAGCGGGATACAATGAGCAGTTCTTC	CAISEEWGLAGYNEQFF
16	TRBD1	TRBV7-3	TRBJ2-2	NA	TGTGCCAGCAGCTTAAGGAGGGGACAGGGGGTCGGGGAGCTGTTTTTT	CASSLRRGQGVGELFF
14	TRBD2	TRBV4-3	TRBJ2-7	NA	TGCGCCAGCAGCCCGGGACTAGCGGGTTACGAGCAGTACTTC	CASSPGLAGYEQYF
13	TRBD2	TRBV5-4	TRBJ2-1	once	TGTGCCAGCAGCTCGACTAGCGGGGGTGAGCAGTTCTTC	CASSSTSGGEQFF
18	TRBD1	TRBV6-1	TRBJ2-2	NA	TGTGCCAGCAGTGACCGGGACAGGGGGCTATTGGGCACCGGGGAGCTGTTTTTT	CASSDRDRGLLGTGELFF